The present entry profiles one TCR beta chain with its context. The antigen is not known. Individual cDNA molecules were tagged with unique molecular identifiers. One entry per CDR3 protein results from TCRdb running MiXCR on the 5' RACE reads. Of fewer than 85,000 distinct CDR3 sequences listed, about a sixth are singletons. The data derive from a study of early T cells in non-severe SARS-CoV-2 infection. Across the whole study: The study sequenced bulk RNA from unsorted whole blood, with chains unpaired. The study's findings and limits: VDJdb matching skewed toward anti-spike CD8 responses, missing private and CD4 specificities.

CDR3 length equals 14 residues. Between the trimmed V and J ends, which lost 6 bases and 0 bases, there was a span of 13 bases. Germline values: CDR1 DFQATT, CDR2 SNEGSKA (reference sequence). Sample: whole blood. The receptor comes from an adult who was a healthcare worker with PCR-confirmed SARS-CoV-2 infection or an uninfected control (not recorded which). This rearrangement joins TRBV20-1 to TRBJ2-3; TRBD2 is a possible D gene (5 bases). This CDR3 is CSARRLGSTDTQYF. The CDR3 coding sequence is TGCAGTGCCAGGAGGCTGGGGAGCACAGATACGCAGTATTTT.